This TCR beta chain stems from a study of blood T cell repertoires in COVID-19. Across the study: The United States, Italy and Spain provided the acute and convalescent COVID-19 samples. PBMCs, B-cell-depleted T cells, or T cells were the source of the cDNA or gDNA that made up the material.

TCRdb's table, derived via immunoSEQ multiplex PCR, lists solely in-frame clones and lacks some. The repertoire holds under 350,000 clones, with around 85% as singletons. CDR3 length: 12 amino acids. Trimming stripped 6 bases from V and 8 bases from J, with 16 bases between. Germline V gene sequence: CDR1 SQVTM, CDR2 ANQGSEA. Material for sequencing was peripheral blood. The sequence derives from a woman in her 70s with acute or convalescent COVID-19. The V call is TRBV29-1, the J call TRBJ1-1; D is unresolved. CDR3 DNA: TGCAGCGTCCGCCCCGGCGGCCCAGAAGCTTTCTTT. Protein: CSVRPGGPEAFF.